This T cell receptor (beta chain) was sequenced for a study of blood T cell repertoires in COVID-19. The table lists this clone with a few counts. This CDR3 is 12 amino acids long. Trimming took off 4 bases at V and 17 bases at J, with 15 bases between the two ends. Germline V gene lookup returns CDR1 SGHTA and CDR2 FQGNSA. In the authors' methods: Reference gene primer amplification gave nucleated cell count estimates. Clones were read by immunoSEQ multiplex PCR, and TCRdb kept only the in-frame ones, dropping some. Clonal size and the V and J genes are those of that table, whereas D and trimming came from the DNA. The table lists about 170,000 clones, roughly 81% of them singletons.

This clonotype originated in an elderly woman with COVID-19, enrolled during active disease. Sequenced input: peripheral blood. The chain recombines TRBV7-2 with TRBJ1-6, with D uncertain. CDR3: CASSYYSGVVHF. CDR3 nucleotide sequence: TGTGCCAGCAGCTATTACAGCGGGGTAGTCCACTTT.